The rows below give T cell receptor beta chains drawn from one sample of a study of T cells after yellow fever vaccination. TCRdb independently ran MiXCR on the 5' RACE reads; one entry per CDR3 protein. The repertoire holds about 550,000 distinct CDR3 sequences, with 15% to 20% as singletons. The sample here was PBMCs, taken 15 days after the yellow fever booster vaccination. The origin of the receptors is a man under 40 who received the YFV17D yellow fever vaccine. CDR3s include the opening cysteine and the closing phenylalanine or tryptophan. A D gene is named only where the DNA matches it firmly. The size of a clone is reported for some rows only, either as once, few or many, or as a class for expanded clones.

d_call j_call clone_size v_call cdr3_nt cdr3_aa
TRBD2 TRBJ2-5 NA TRBV2 TGTGCCAGCAGACGACTAGCGGGGAGACAAGAGACCCAGTACTTC CASRRLAGRQETQYF
NA TRBJ1-2 few TRBV28 TGTGCCAGCAGTTTACGGGGCCGCGGGGGCTACACCTTC CASSLRGRGGYTF
NA TRBJ2-3 NA TRBV28 TGTGCCAGCAGTTTATGGTCCCCCAGCAGGGGCACAGATACGCAGTATTTT CASSLWSPSRGTDTQYF
TRBD2 TRBJ2-1 few TRBV20-1 TGCAGTGCTAGGGGGACTAGCGGGGGGGAGCAGTTCTTC CSARGTSGGEQFF
NA TRBJ2-7 few TRBV9 TGTGCCAGCAGCGTGGGAGGAACAGGGGCCTACGAGCAGTACTTC CASSVGGTGAYEQYF
NA TRBJ2-5 NA TRBV7-9 TGTGCCAGCAGCTTGGGTGGTGATTCAGAGACCCAGTACTTC CASSLGGDSETQYF
TRBD2 TRBJ2-4 NA TRBV7-8 TGTGCCAGTGCTTCCGGGGGGTCCACCGCACTCAACATTCAGTACTTC CASASGGSTALNIQYF
TRBD2 TRBJ2-1 few TRBV29-1 TGCAGCGTGATACATCCTGGAGCGGGGGAGCAGTTCTTC CSVIHPGAGEQFF
NA TRBJ2-1 NA TRBV7-9 TGTGCCAGCACCGAAGTGTACAATGAGCAGTTCTTC CASTEVYNEQFF
NA TRBJ2-3 few TRBV5-1 TGCGCCAGCAGCTTTTGGGGAGTCGGCACAGATACGCAGTATTTT CASSFWGVGTDTQYF
TRBD2 TRBJ2-3 NA TRBV11-3 TGTGCCAGCAGCTCGATTCCAGGAACACCGGGACTAGCGGGCTTCACAGATACGCAGTATTTT CASSSIPGTPGLAGFTDTQYF
NA TRBJ2-3 few TRBV5-1 TGCGCCAGCAGGACTCGGACAGATACGCAGTATTTT CASRTRTDTQYF
NA TRBJ2-7 NA TRBV28 TGTGCCAGCAGGGGCCTCTACGAGCAGTACTTC CASRGLYEQYF
NA TRBJ1-1 few TRBV9 TGTGCCAGCAGCTCTCATCCAGGAGCTGAAGCTTTCTTT CASSSHPGAEAFF
NA TRBJ2-3 few TRBV9 TGTGCCAGCAGCGTAGCGGACACAGATACGCAGTATTTT CASSVADTDTQYF
NA TRBJ2-1 NA TRBV12-3/TRBV12-4 TGTGCCAGCAGTTTAGTGGGAGGAGGGAATGAGCAGTTCTTC CASSLVGGGNEQFF
NA TRBJ1-2 NA TRBV18 TGTGCCAGCTCACCCGAGGGCGGGACCGCAGCTAACTATGGCTACACCTTC CASSPEGGTAANYGYTF
NA TRBJ1-2 NA TRBV29-1 TGCAGCGTTGGCGGCTTAGCTGGCTACACCTTC CSVGGLAGYTF
NA TRBJ2-2 few TRBV5-1 TGCGCCAGCAGCCTGGCCGCAGGGGTGAGCGGGGAGCTGTTTTTT CASSLAAGVSGELFF
TRBD2 TRBJ2-7 few TRBV20-1 TGCAGTGCAAAGACTAGCGGGAGATCAGGGTACGAGCAGTACTTC CSAKTSGRSGYEQYF
NA TRBJ2-1 NA TRBV25-1 TGTGCCAGCAGTGCCGTAGAACCAGGCTCCTACAATGAGCAGTTCTTC CASSAVEPGSYNEQFF
TRBD2 TRBJ2-2 NA TRBV6-2/TRBV6-3 TGTGCCGGGTCGGCCGGGACTACCAACACCGGGGAGCTGTTTTTT CAGSAGTTNTGELFF
TRBD1 TRBJ1-2 few TRBV29-1 TGCAGCGTTGGGGCCGGGGACAGGGGAGAATATGGCTACACCTTC CSVGAGDRGEYGYTF
NA TRBJ2-7 NA TRBV10-1 TGCGCCAGCAGGCCGGTTAGCGCCTCCATCTCCTACGAGCAGTACTTC CASRPVSASISYEQYF
NA TRBJ2-7 many TRBV20-1 TGCAGTGCCTTTTCAGGCTACGAGCAGTACTTC CSAFSGYEQYF
NA TRBJ1-1 few TRBV7-9 TGTGCCAGCAGCATCTCGACAGGGAACACTGAAGCTTTCTTT CASSISTGNTEAFF
TRBD1 TRBJ2-7 NA TRBV6-5 TGTGCCAGCAGTTTAACAGGGGGTACTTCCTACGAGCAGTACTTC CASSLTGGTSYEQYF
NA TRBJ2-3 NA TRBV29-1 TGCAGCGTTCGTACGAATACGCAGTATTTT CSVRTNTQYF
NA TRBJ2-7 few TRBV7-9 TGTGCCAGCAGCCCACAGGAGGGGCCTCTCTTC CASSPQEGPLF
NA TRBJ2-2 NA TRBV30 TGTGCCTGGATCCCTCCACACCCCACCGGGGAGCTGTTTTTT CAWIPPHPTGELFF
TRBD2 TRBJ2-1 few TRBV24-1 TGTGCCACCAGCTCGCAAGCGGGGCCCAATGAGCAGTTCTTC CATSSQAGPNEQFF
NA TRBJ2-7 NA TRBV9 TGTGCCAGCAGCCGCGAAGGGGGGAACCGTTTCGAGCAGTACTTC CASSREGGNRFEQYF
TRBD1 TRBJ1-1 NA TRBV6-1 TGTGCCAGCAGTCAACGGACAGGAGTCATGAACACTGAAGCTTTCTTT CASSQRTGVMNTEAFF
TRBD1 TRBJ1-4 NA TRBV5-1 TGCGCCAGCAGCGGCCGGGACAGGGGGGTTGGTGAAAAACTGTTTTTT CASSGRDRGVGEKLFF
NA TRBJ2-7 NA TRBV12-3/TRBV12-4 TGTGCCAGCAGCCCGACAGATAGGAGCTCCTACGAGCAGTACTTC CASSPTDRSSYEQYF
TRBD2 TRBJ2-3 NA TRBV9 TGTGCCAGCAGCGTGAGCGGGAGGGCCGCAGATACGCAGTATTTT CASSVSGRAADTQYF
TRBD2 TRBJ2-1 few TRBV20-1 TGCAGTGCTAGAGCCCCTAGCGGGAGCCATGAGCAGTTCTTC CSARAPSGSHEQFF
TRBD2 TRBJ2-7 NA TRBV6-1 TGTGCCAGCAGCCGGAGCGGGAGTACCTACGAGCAGTACTTC CASSRSGSTYEQYF
TRBD2 TRBJ2-7 NA TRBV18 TGTGCCAGCTCACCCGGGCTAGCGGGATCGGGTGAGCAGTACTTC CASSPGLAGSGEQYF
NA TRBJ1-1 NA TRBV29-1 TGCAGCGTTGAGACGTGGGGCGCTGAAGCTTTCTTT CSVETWGAEAFF
TRBD1 TRBJ2-1 NA TRBV7-9 TGTGCCAGCAGCTCCACCCGACAGGGGCGGTACATCAATGAGCAGTTCTTC CASSSTRQGRYINEQFF
TRBD2 TRBJ2-1 many TRBV5-4 TGTGCCAGCAGCTTGGGAAGGACTAGCGGCCTCAATGAGCAGTTCTTC CASSLGRTSGLNEQFF
NA TRBJ2-3 NA TRBV5-4 TGTGCCAGCAGCTTGATGGGGGGAGGTCGGGATACGCAGTATTTT CASSLMGGGRDTQYF
NA TRBJ2-1 few TRBV7-2 TGTGCCAGCAGTAATGGTGGGGAGCAGTTCTTC CASSNGGEQFF
NA TRBJ2-5 many TRBV7-2 TGTGCCAGCAGCTTAGTCAGGGCAGAGACCCAGTACTTC CASSLVRAETQYF
NA TRBJ2-7 few TRBV18 TGTGCCAGCTCACCCGGTGAGAGCCCGGCCTACGAGCAGTACTTC CASSPGESPAYEQYF
TRBD1 TRBJ1-2 NA TRBV7-2 TGTGCCAGCAGCTCTGGGGGCAGGGGGTTCTATGGCTACACCTTC CASSSGGRGFYGYTF
NA TRBJ2-3 NA TRBV15 TGTGCCACCAGCAGAGATCGGACGCGCGCCTATTTT CATSRDRTRAYF
NA TRBJ2-5 few TRBV15 TGTGCCACCAGCAGAGATGACCCCCAGGTTGATCGAGAGACCCAGTACTTC CATSRDDPQVDRETQYF
NA TRBJ2-1 few TRBV5-1 TGCGCCAGCAGCTTCCCCCGGGGAGCATACTACAATGAGCAGTTCTTC CASSFPRGAYYNEQFF
TRBD2 TRBJ2-5 few TRBV20-1 TGCAGCACGGGACTAGCGGACAAAGAGACCCAGTACTTC CSTGLADKETQYF
NA TRBJ2-1 NA TRBV7-2 TGTGCCAGCAGCTTCCCGAACAGGGAAGAGCAGTTCTTC CASSFPNREEQFF
NA TRBJ2-1 few TRBV18 TGTGCCAGCTCACCACAACAGGGAATCCTGCGGGAGTTCGGGAATGAGCAGTTCTTC CASSPQQGILREFGNEQFF
NA TRBJ2-5 NA TRBV19 TGTGCCAGTAGTACCCACGGAGCAAAGGTGGCGACCCAGTACTTC CASSTHGAKVATQYF
NA TRBJ2-5 few TRBV29-1 TGCAGCGTTGCCCCCTTTGGGAATCCTAACTTC CSVAPFGNPNF
TRBD2 TRBJ2-5 few TRBV12-3/TRBV12-4 TGTGCCAGCGCAGGGACTAGCGGACAAGAGACCCAGTACTTC CASAGTSGQETQYF
NA TRBJ2-1 NA TRBV5-1 TGCGCCAGCAGCTTCGAAAGTGTAGGGTGGTTCTTC CASSFESVGWFF
TRBD1 TRBJ2-7 NA TRBV11-2 TGTGCCAGCAGCTTAGGGGGGACAGAAGAATACGAGCAGTACTTC CASSLGGTEEYEQYF